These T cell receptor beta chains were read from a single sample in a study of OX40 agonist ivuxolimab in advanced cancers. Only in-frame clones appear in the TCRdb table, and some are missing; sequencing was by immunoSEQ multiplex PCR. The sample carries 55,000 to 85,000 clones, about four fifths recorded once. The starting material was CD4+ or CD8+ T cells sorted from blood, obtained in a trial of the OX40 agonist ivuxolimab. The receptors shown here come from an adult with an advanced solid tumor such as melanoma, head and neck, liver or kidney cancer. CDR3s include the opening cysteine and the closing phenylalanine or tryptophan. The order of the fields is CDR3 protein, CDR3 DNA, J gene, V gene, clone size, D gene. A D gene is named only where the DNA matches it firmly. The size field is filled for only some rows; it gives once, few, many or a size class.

CDR3aa: CASLVQSGGNGYTF
CDR3nt: TGTGCCAGCTTGGTACAGTCCGGCGGGAATGGCTACACCTTC
j_gene: TRBJ1-2
v_gene: TRBV6-1
abundance: .
d_gene: .

CDR3aa: CASSPTGYGGNTIYF
CDR3nt: TGTGCCAGCAGTCCGACAGGGTATGGTGGAAACACCATATATTTT
j_gene: TRBJ1-3
v_gene: TRBV6-5
abundance: .
d_gene: TRBD1

CDR3aa: CASSFRVEKNIQYF
CDR3nt: TGTGCCAGCAGCTTTAGGGTGGAGAAAAACATTCAGTACTTC
j_gene: TRBJ2-4
v_gene: TRBV7-8
abundance: few
d_gene: .

CDR3aa: CATGRGRIGTGELFF
CDR3nt: TGTGCCACCGGGAGGGGGCGCATTGGAACCGGGGAGCTGTTTTTT
j_gene: TRBJ2-2
v_gene: TRBV9
abundance: .
d_gene: .

CDR3aa: CASSPRQGRKFYEQYF
CDR3nt: TGTGCCAGCAGCCCCCGCCAAGGCAGAAAATTCTACGAGCAGTACTTC
j_gene: TRBJ2-7
v_gene: TRBV7-2
abundance: .
d_gene: .

CDR3aa: CASSSSGLTNYGYTF
CDR3nt: TGTGCCAGCAGTTCTTCAGGGCTGACTAACTATGGCTACACCTTC
j_gene: TRBJ1-2
v_gene: TRBV6-5
abundance: .
d_gene: .

CDR3aa: CASSQGSEQYF
CDR3nt: TGTGCCAGCTCACAGGGAAGTGAGCAGTACTTC
j_gene: TRBJ2-7
v_gene: TRBV6-1
abundance: .
d_gene: .

CDR3aa: CAWTMTGVQETQYF
CDR3nt: TGTGCCTGGACAATGACAGGGGTCCAAGAGACCCAGTACTTC
j_gene: TRBJ2-5
v_gene: TRBV30
abundance: .
d_gene: TRBD1

CDR3aa: CASYRGLGAEAFF
CDR3nt: TGTGCCAGCTACCGGGGCCTGGGCGCTGAAGCTTTCTTT
j_gene: TRBJ1-1
v_gene: TRBV6-6
abundance: .
d_gene: .

CDR3aa: CASRPGGQETQYF
CDR3nt: TGTGCCAGCAGACCAGGGGGCCAAGAGACCCAGTACTTC
j_gene: TRBJ2-5
v_gene: TRBV28
abundance: .
d_gene: TRBD1

CDR3aa: CASSSPGQGYTDTQYF
CDR3nt: TGTGCCAGCAGCTCCCCCGGACAGGGGTACACAGATACGCAGTATTTT
j_gene: TRBJ2-3
v_gene: TRBV9
abundance: .
d_gene: TRBD1

CDR3aa: CATSRDVTVREGYTF
CDR3nt: TGTGCCACCAGCAGAGATGTTACGGTTAGGGAGGGCTACACCTTC
j_gene: TRBJ1-2
v_gene: TRBV15
abundance: once
d_gene: .

CDR3aa: CASSNSGSRNQPQHF
CDR3nt: TGTGCCAGCAGTAATTCAGGGAGTCGCAATCAGCCCCAGCATTTT
j_gene: TRBJ1-5
v_gene: TRBV6-5
abundance: .
d_gene: .

CDR3aa: CASSPDRGYTQYF
CDR3nt: TGCGCCAGCAGCCCGGACAGGGGGTATACGCAGTATTTT
j_gene: TRBJ2-3
v_gene: TRBV5-1
abundance: .
d_gene: TRBD1

CDR3aa: CASSPASAGVGPQHF
CDR3nt: TGCGCCAGCAGCCCGGCCAGTGCGGGAGTTGGGCCCCAGCATTTT
j_gene: TRBJ1-5
v_gene: TRBV5-1
abundance: once
d_gene: .

CDR3aa: CASSPDFRTNEKLFF
CDR3nt: TGTGCCAGCTCACCTGATTTTCGAACTAATGAAAAACTGTTTTTT
j_gene: TRBJ1-4
v_gene: TRBV18
abundance: once
d_gene: .

CDR3aa: CASSLGTGQSLNGYTF
CDR3nt: TGTGCCAGCAGCCTTGGCACGGGACAGTCACTTAATGGCTACACCTTC
j_gene: TRBJ1-2
v_gene: TRBV2
abundance: .
d_gene: TRBD1

CDR3aa: CSVDLLGQTYGYTF
CDR3nt: TGCAGCGTTGACCTTTTGGGCCAGACCTATGGCTACACCTTC
j_gene: TRBJ1-2
v_gene: TRBV29-1
abundance: few
d_gene: .

CDR3aa: CASSPGSRSLYGYTF
CDR3nt: TGCGCCAGCAGCCCCGGGAGCAGGTCCCTCTATGGCTACACCTTC
j_gene: TRBJ1-2
v_gene: TRBV4-3
abundance: .
d_gene: .

CDR3aa: CASTRNNEQFF
CDR3nt: TGTGCCAGCACAAGAAATAATGAGCAGTTCTTC
j_gene: TRBJ2-1
v_gene: TRBV6-6
abundance: .
d_gene: .

CDR3aa: CASRTNSLSTDTQYF
CDR3nt: TGTGCCAGCAGGACGAACAGCCTTAGCACAGATACGCAGTATTTT
j_gene: TRBJ2-3
v_gene: TRBV27
abundance: .
d_gene: .

CDR3aa: CASSPEGTNYEKLFF
CDR3nt: TGTGCCAGCAGCCCCGAGGGGACAAATTATGAAAAACTGTTTTTT
j_gene: TRBJ1-4
v_gene: TRBV4-2
abundance: .
d_gene: .

CDR3aa: CASSLAAGSDTQYF
CDR3nt: TGTGCCAGCAGCTTAGCAGCAGGTTCAGATACGCAGTATTTT
j_gene: TRBJ2-3
v_gene: TRBV7-8
abundance: once
d_gene: .

CDR3aa: CASSLGQAYNEQFF
CDR3nt: TGTGCCAGCAGCTTGGGACAGGCATACAATGAGCAGTTCTTC
j_gene: TRBJ2-1
v_gene: TRBV5-4
abundance: .
d_gene: .

CDR3aa: CASSYSRDRGYEQYF
CDR3nt: TGTGCCAGCAGTTACTCAAGGGACAGGGGGTACGAGCAGTACTTC
j_gene: TRBJ2-7
v_gene: TRBV6-5
abundance: .
d_gene: TRBD1

CDR3aa: CAISESGNSNQPQHF
CDR3nt: TGTGCCATCAGTGAGTCGGGGAATAGCAATCAGCCCCAGCATTTT
j_gene: TRBJ1-5
v_gene: TRBV10-3
abundance: .
d_gene: .

CDR3aa: CASSLDNPGTGTDTQYF
CDR3nt: TGTGCCAGCAGCTTAGATAACCCCGGGACAGGGACAGATACGCAGTATTTT
j_gene: TRBJ2-3
v_gene: TRBV7-8
abundance: .
d_gene: TRBD1

CDR3aa: CASSSRQGGRYF
CDR3nt: TGTGCCAGCAGCTCTCGACAGGGTGGTCGGTATTTT
j_gene: TRBJ2-3
v_gene: TRBV5-5
abundance: .
d_gene: TRBD1

CDR3aa: CASSRQGGTEAFF
CDR3nt: TGTGCCAGCAGCCGACAGGGGGGCACTGAAGCTTTCTTT
j_gene: TRBJ1-1
v_gene: TRBV14
abundance: .
d_gene: TRBD1

CDR3aa: CASSLRTGSTDTQYF
CDR3nt: TGTGCCAGCAGCTTGCGGACAGGCAGCACAGATACGCAGTATTTT
j_gene: TRBJ2-3
v_gene: TRBV5-4
abundance: .
d_gene: TRBD1

CDR3aa: CASSVGRRDRGTEAFF
CDR3nt: TGTGCCAGCAGCGTAGGGAGGAGGGATAGGGGGACTGAAGCTTTCTTT
j_gene: TRBJ1-1
v_gene: TRBV9
abundance: many
d_gene: .

CDR3aa: CASSDRPASNEKLFF
CDR3nt: TGTGCCAGTAGTGACCGCCCAGCCTCTAATGAAAAACTGTTTTTT
j_gene: TRBJ1-4
v_gene: TRBV19
abundance: once
d_gene: .

CDR3aa: CSVETGGKNEKLFF
CDR3nt: TGCAGCGTTGAAACAGGGGGGAAAAATGAAAAACTGTTTTTT
j_gene: TRBJ1-4
v_gene: TRBV29-1
abundance: few
d_gene: TRBD1

CDR3aa: CASSLTGNTEAFF
CDR3nt: TGTGCCAGCAGTTTAACAGGGAACACTGAAGCTTTCTTT
j_gene: TRBJ1-1
v_gene: TRBV5-4
abundance: .
d_gene: .

CDR3aa: CASSHGLVSDTQYF
CDR3nt: TGTGCCAGCAGTCATGGACTAGTGTCAGATACGCAGTATTTT
j_gene: TRBJ2-3
v_gene: TRBV7-3
abundance: .
d_gene: TRBD2